This T cell receptor (beta chain) was captured by sequencing in a study of cytomegalovirus exposure and HLA in healthy donors. The wider study: When 398 donors were genotyped, approximately 80% of them were found to fall in the Caucasian-associated ancestry cluster.

PCR was performed using 60 Vbeta and 13 Jbeta primers. Original processing methods: Unique TCR beta chains totaled roughly 79 million in a later count, with roughly 12 million of them shared. TCRdb's table, derived via immunoSEQ multiplex PCR, lists solely in-frame clones and lacks some. V, J and clone size were drawn from that table, and D and trimming were deduced from the DNA. In the table there are 100,000 to 130,000 clones, 81% of which are singletons. The germline V gene has CDR1 SNHLY and CDR2 FYNNEI. This CDR3 is 14 amino acids long. The V segment lost 7 bases and the J segment 2 bases; nucleotides outside the gene matches: 7.

This clonotype originated in a man under 40 in good health and CMV-seronegative. Specimen: PBMCs. The chain is built from TRBV2 and TRBJ2-7, with 8 bases that match TRBD2. This chain's CDR3 is CASMGERGTYEQYF. The CDR3 region has the DNA TGTGCCAGCATGGGGGAGCGGGGGACCTACGAGCAGTACTTC.